This TCR beta chain derives from a study of beta chain features in type 1 diabetes. Findings and caveats of the study: Patients and controls would share equally any PCR tilt toward shorter templates.

Of note for this clone: Its antigen is currently unknown.

The whole isolated RNA underwent reverse transcription, so sequencing captured expressed TCRB transcripts. The table came from immunoSEQ multiplex PCR; TCRdb's copy has only in-frame clones and leaves some out. The table has roughly 150,000 clones, 11% seen once. Trimming left V 1 base short and J 5 bases short, with 8 bases between. The V gene's germline CDR1 is LGHNA and CDR2 YSLEER. This CDR3 is built from 13 residues. Per donor, one heparinised blood draw averaged around 110 mL. The J gene is TRBJ1-2, the V gene TRBV4-3; a possible D gene is TRBD1 (5 bases). Sequencing was performed on central memory CD4+ T cells from blood. This receptor was taken from a man in his late teens or twenties in good health. The CDR3 here is CASSQGDWYGYTF. CDR3 coding DNA: TGCGCCAGCAGCCAAGGGGACTGGTATGGCTACACCTTC.